A selection of T cell receptor beta chains follows, all from one sample in a study of OX40 agonist ivuxolimab in advanced cancers. Sequencing was performed with immunoSEQ multiplex PCR; in TCRdb, only in-frame clones are kept and a portion is missing. The top ten clones hold more than 2% of a sample with roughly 25,000 clones, roughly 71% of them seen once. The specimen was CD4+ or CD8+ T cells sorted from blood, collected in a trial of the OX40 agonist ivuxolimab. The receptors were gathered from an adult with an advanced solid tumor such as melanoma, head and neck, liver or kidney cancer. The conserved cysteine and the conserved F or W are not part of the CDR3 here.

CDR3 protein	V gene	J gene
ASSSQPVHEKLF	TRBV6-6	TRBJ1-4
ASSLSGGGNQPQH	TRBV7-2	TRBJ1-5
ASSLSRYEQY	TRBV7-2	TRBJ2-7
ASSVEGTDTQY	TRBV7-9	TRBJ2-3
ASSKATGGYGYT	TRBV4-3	TRBJ1-2
ASSVEGVNSPLH	TRBV9	TRBJ1-6
ASSLDIGTDTQY	TRBV11-2	TRBJ2-3
ASSERRTANTEAF	TRBV2	TRBJ1-1
ASSSALDRGGSPLH	TRBV7-8	TRBJ1-6
ASSLGQQDEQY	TRBV5-1	TRBJ2-7
ASSQVPGHLL	TRBV4-2	TRBJ2-7
ASSYSGADEKLF	TRBV6-5	TRBJ1-4
ASSQDGGASSYNEQF	TRBV4-3	TRBJ2-1
ASTPPGTAYEQY	TRBV27	TRBJ2-7
ASSPGQISYEQY	TRBV7-2	TRBJ2-7
ASRRQTGKLQETQY	TRBV5-4	TRBJ2-5
ASSQGTNTRGYGYT	TRBV5-1	TRBJ1-2
ASKEGYSVYFAPTEAF	TRBV27	TRBJ1-1
ASSLDGTGVPGELF	TRBV5-1	TRBJ2-2
AWSSTVGGYT	TRBV30	TRBJ1-2
ASTEFSGYT	TRBV19	TRBJ1-2
ASSVRGYEQY	TRBV2	TRBJ2-7
ASRPDRDADTQY	TRBV6-6	TRBJ2-3
ASRDVNTEAF	TRBV6-5	TRBJ1-1